The following is a T cell receptor beta chain sequence with its context. With 4 bases removed from V and 4 bases from J, the gap between germline ends came to 14 bases. The CDR3 has 15 residues. Per the germline V gene, CDR1 is LGHNA and CDR2 is YSLEER. These data come from a study of control samples from healthy donors and cancer patients. Profiled with immunoSEQ multiplex PCR; TCRdb holds only in-frame clones, not every one. This table has some 120,000 clones, 88% appearing once. The source of this sequence is a woman in her 70s in good health. The chain combines TRBV4-3 with TRBJ2-1; D is perhaps TRBD2 (6 bases). Material for sequencing was blood. Here the CDR3 reads CASSPRGRNYNEQFF. The CDR3 nucleotides are TGCGCCAGCAGCCCCCGGGGGAGAAATTACAATGAGCAGTTCTTC.